Shown below are 20 T cell receptor beta chains from a single sample sequenced in a study of T cell repertoires in ileal Crohn's disease. Repertoires were generated with immunoSEQ multiplex PCR, while TCRdb's copy carries only in-frame clones and drops some. The data hold about 3,300 clones, with 93% observed a single time. Time point indicated: inflamed ileum from the surgical specimen. The sample taken for sequencing was ileal tissue. Receptor source: an adult with Crohn's disease.

This rearrangement joins TRBV28 to TRBJ2-2, with D unclear. The CDR3 is made up of 12 amino acids. V was trimmed by 6 bases and J by 5 bases, leaving 7 bases between them. Looked up from germline, CDR1 is MDHEN and CDR2 is SYDVKM. For the CDR3, the DNA is TGTGCCAGCAGCCTCCTGACCGGGGAGCTGTTTTTT. Amino acid sequence: CASSLLTGELFF.

J is TRBJ1-2 and V is TRBV19; D not certain. The CDR3 extends over 10 amino acids. V was shortened by 11 bases and J by 8 bases, with 12 bases between the two germline ends. Per the germline V gene, CDR1 is LNHDA and CDR2 is SQIVND (reference sequence). The CDR3 DNA follows: TGTGCCCGCGGTGACAAAGGCTACACCTTC. This codes for CARGDKGYTF.

The chain recombines TRBV5-1 with TRBJ2-3; possibly TRBD2 for D (6 bases). Germline V gives CDR1 SGHRS, CDR2 YFSETQ. Trimming stripped 0 bases from V and 1 base from J, with 9 bases between. There are 15 residues in the CDR3. CDR3 in amino acids: CASSLVGGGTDTQYF. The CDR3 DNA reads TGCGCCAGCAGCTTGGTCGGCGGGGGCACAGATACGCAGTATTTT.

The chain carries TRBV11-3 and TRBJ2-7; D may be TRBD2 (5 bases). The V gene lost 5 bases and the J gene lost 5 bases, with 13 bases spanning the gap. CDR1 SGHNT and CDR2 YENEEA come from the germline V gene. The CDR3 is 13 residues long. The CDR3 spells CASSTSSMNEQYF. The CDR3 region has the DNA TGTGCCAGCAGCACATCTAGCATGAACGAGCAGTACTTC.

The chain combines TRBV9 with TRBJ2-3, with 8 bases that match TRBD1. CDR1 and CDR2 from the germline V gene are SGDLS and YYNGEE. After removal of 3 bases from V and 1 base from J, the junction contained 1 base not matched to a gene. The CDR3 is 14 amino acids. The CDR3 nucleotides read TGTGCCAGCAGCGAGGACAGGGGCACAGATACGCAGTATTTT. The encoded protein is CASSEDRGTDTQYF.

In regard to this clone: Other DNA sequences in this sample translate to the same CDR3. The CDR3 nucleotides are TGTGCCAGCACCCCTTACCCTAACAGGAACTACTACTATGGCTACACCTTC. Translated: CASTPYPNRNYYYGYTF. V is TRBV7-2 and J is TRBJ1-2, with a weak D call TRBD1 (5 bases). Germline CDR1 SGHTA, CDR2 FQGNSA. Trimming shortened V by 7 bases and J by 3 bases, and 24 bases separated the two germline ends. This CDR3 spans 17 amino acids.

This rearrangement joins TRBV14 to TRBJ1-2; 8 bases align to TRBD1. Germline V gene sequence: CDR1 SGHDN, CDR2 FVKESK. CDR3 length: 17 residues. The V and J ends lost 1 base and 0 bases, in that order; junction bases with no gene match: 7. The DNA for the CDR3 is TGTGCCAGCAGCCAAGCAACAGGACAGGGATCTAACTATGGCTACACCTTC. It yields the protein CASSQATGQGSNYGYTF.

The chain couples TRBV20-1 to TRBJ2-7, with D unresolved. This CDR3 comprises 11 residues. The V gene's germline CDR1 is DFQATT and CDR2 SNEGSKA (reference sequence). V lost 6 bases and J lost 2, with 8 bases in between. Written as DNA, the CDR3 is TGCAGTGCCCACACAACCTACGAGCAGTACTTC. Amino acids: CSAHTTYEQYF.

The V gene is TRBV2, the J gene TRBJ1-2; weak D call: TRBD1 (6 bases). Germline values: CDR1 SNHLY, CDR2 FYNNEI. The CDR3 consists of 16 residues. The germline V and J ends were trimmed by 5 bases and 1 base, with 17 bases remaining between them. Here the CDR3 DNA reads TGTGCCAGCAGTAAGACAAAAGGGGGATATAACTATGGCTACACCTTC. This sequence encodes CASSKTKGGYNYGYTF.

This chain links TRBV10-3 with TRBJ2-7, with TRBD1 matching over 9 bases. The trim removed 7 bases at V and 2 bases at J, leaving 6 bases unmatched. This CDR3 region has 14 residues. Germline lookup yields CDR1 ENHRY and CDR2 SYGVKD. Here the CDR3 DNA reads TGTGCCATCAACGGACAGGGGCAGACCTACGAGCAGTACTTC. As protein: CAINGQGQTYEQYF.

The V gene is TRBV5-1, the J gene TRBJ1-1; 7 nucleotides agree with TRBD1. This CDR3 region has 15 residues. The V gene's germline CDR1 is SGHRS and CDR2 YFSETQ. J lost 6 bases, V lost 4 bases, and 12 bases had no gene match. CDR3 DNA: TGCGCCAGCAGCCCCAGACAGGGAGGGGGGGCTGAAGCTTTCTTT. Amino acid sequence: CASSPRQGGGAEAFF.

The chain has TRBV27 and TRBJ1-2; 7 bases align to TRBD1. The V gene's germline CDR1 is MNHEY and CDR2 SMNVEV (reference sequence). The junction had 5 bases not matched to a gene; V was cut back by 2 bases and J by 8 bases. The CDR3 sequence is 13 residues long. The CDR3 protein is CASSLTGEGGYTF. The DNA for the CDR3 is TGTGCCAGCAGTTTAACAGGGGAGGGAGGCTACACCTTC.

CDR3 bases: TGTGCCAGCAGCTTCCCCGGGACTAGCGGGATCAATGAGCAGTTCTTC. Its protein is CASSFPGTSGINEQFF. V gene TRBV7-2 combines with J gene TRBJ2-1; TRBD2 matches 13 bases. There are 16 residues in the CDR3. CDR1 is SGHTA and CDR2 is FQGNSA in the germline V gene. Trimming at V came to 3 bases and at J to 6 bases, leaving 5 bases not matched to a gene.

The chain uses TRBV10-1 and TRBJ1-5; D possibly corresponds to TRBD1 (6 bases). Germline-derived CDR1 and CDR2 are WNHNN and SYGVQD (reference sequence). V was cut by 10 bases and J by 0 bases, with 13 bases left in between. The CDR3 length is 14 residues. CDR3 protein: CAKQGSYSNQPQHF. In DNA, the CDR3 is TGCGCCAAGCAGGGGAGTTATAGCAATCAGCCCCAGCATTTT.

The V call is TRBV25-1, the J call TRBJ2-5; D is undetermined. Germline CDR1 MGHDK, CDR2 SYGVNS. Trimming pared 4 bases from V and 3 bases from J, leaving 9 bases between. This CDR3 is built from 13 residues. CDR3 sequence (DNA): TGTGCCAGCAGTGTCTATGGGGAAGAGACCCAGTACTTC. Translating it yields CASSVYGEETQYF. Complete variable domain (other parts from reference TRBV25-1 and TRBJ2-5): EADIYQTPRYLVIGTGKKITLECSQTMGHDKMYWYQQDPGMELHLIHYSYGVNSTEKGDLSSESTVSRIRTEHFPLTLESARPSHTSQYLCASSVYGEETQYFGPGTRLLVL.

This rearrangement joins TRBV7-8 to TRBJ2-7; 10 bases map to TRBD1. The CDR3 consists of 15 residues. CDR1 and CDR2 (germline): SGHVS, FQNEAQ. Unmatched junction bases numbered 3, after V lost 4 bases and J lost 0 bases. CDR3 nucleotides: TGTGCCAGCAGCTCCGGGACAGGGGCCTCCTACGAGCAGTACTTC. Its protein product is CASSSGTGASYEQYF.

This clone has a single count. The chain couples TRBV6-5 to TRBJ1-2; D not resolved. CDR3 length: 15 residues. Germline assignment: CDR1 MNHEY and CDR2 SVGAGI. V lost 6 bases to trimming and J lost 0 bases, with 14 bases between them. CDR3 region: CASSFTPGPNYGYTF. The DNA for the CDR3 is TGTGCCAGCAGCTTCACTCCTGGTCCTAACTATGGCTACACCTTC.

To note about this clone: This sample also contains other DNA sequences that code for the same CDR3. The chain joins TRBV7-9 to TRBJ2-1; 7 bases agree with TRBD1. Germline values: CDR1 SEHNR, CDR2 FQNEAQ (reference sequence). The CDR3 spans 15 residues. V shed 2 bases, J shed 3 bases, and the junction held 4 bases outside the gene matches. The CDR3, as DNA: TGTGCCAGCAGCTTAACGCAGGGGGACTACAATGAGCAGTTCTTC. It specifies CASSLTQGDYNEQFF.

CDR3 loop: CSAGLAGGIDTQYF. CDR3 DNA sequence: TGCAGCGCCGGACTAGCGGGGGGGATCGATACGCAGTATTTT. The chain combines TRBV29-1 with TRBJ2-3; TRBD2 matches at 15 bases. This CDR3 has 14 amino acids. Germline V CDR1 and CDR2: SQVTM, ANQGSEA. V lost 7 bases to trimming and J lost 6 bases; unmatched junction nucleotides: 5.

V gene TRBV5-1 combines with J gene TRBJ2-1; 9 bases map to TRBD2. Germline CDR1 SGHRS, CDR2 YFSETQ. This CDR3 contains 15 residues. V dropped 2 bases and J dropped 5; count of bases not matched to a gene: 5. The CDR3 DNA reads as TGCGCCAGCAGCTTCTTAGCGGGAGTTGACAATGAGCAGTTCTTC. Translated: CASSFLAGVDNEQFF.